The present entry profiles one T cell receptor beta chain with its context. Antigen specificity is unknown. Researchers ran the PCR with 60 Vbeta and 13 Jbeta primers. Measured with immunoSEQ multiplex PCR; TCRdb has only the in-frame clones, and not every one. The table lists more than 85,000 clones, approximately 72% of them singletons. This specimen belongs to a study of cytomegalovirus exposure and HLA in healthy donors. Overall study results and limits: TCR sequences were mostly rare, though some public TCRs occurred in many donors.

The CDR3 spans 15 residues. Per germline, CDR1 KGHSH and CDR2 LQKENI. V lost 4 bases, J lost 0 bases, and 3 bases stayed unmatched. The rearrangement links TRBV18 to TRBJ2-1; 7 nucleotides line up with TRBD2. Sample: PBMCs. This sequence was found in a man younger than 40 in good health and CMV-seronegative. CDR3 region: CASSLRGDSYNEQFF. The CDR3 DNA reads TGTGCCAGCTCACTCCGGGGGGACTCCTACAATGAGCAGTTCTTC.